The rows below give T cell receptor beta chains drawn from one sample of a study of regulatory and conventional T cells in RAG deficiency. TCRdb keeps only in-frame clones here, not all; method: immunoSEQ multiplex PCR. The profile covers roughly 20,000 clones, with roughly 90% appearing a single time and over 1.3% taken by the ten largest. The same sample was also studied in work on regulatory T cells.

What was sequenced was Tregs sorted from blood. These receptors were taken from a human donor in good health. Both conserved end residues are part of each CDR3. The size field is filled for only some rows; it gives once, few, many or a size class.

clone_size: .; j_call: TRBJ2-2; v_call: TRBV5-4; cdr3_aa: CASSRSTANTGELFF
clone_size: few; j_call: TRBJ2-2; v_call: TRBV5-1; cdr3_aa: CASSWTSGSPNTGELFF
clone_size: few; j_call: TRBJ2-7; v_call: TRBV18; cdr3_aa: CASSGDMSYEQYF
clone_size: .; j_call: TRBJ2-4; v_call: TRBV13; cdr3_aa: CASSLFGAKNIQYF
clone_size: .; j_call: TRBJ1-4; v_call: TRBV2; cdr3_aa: CASSAPVQSTNEKLFF
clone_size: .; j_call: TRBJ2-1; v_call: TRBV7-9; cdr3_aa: CASSLRGIDEQFF
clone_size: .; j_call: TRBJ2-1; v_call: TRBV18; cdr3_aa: CASSRRLSGGSPNEQFF
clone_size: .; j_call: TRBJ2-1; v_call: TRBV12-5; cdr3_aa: CASGLANYNEQFF
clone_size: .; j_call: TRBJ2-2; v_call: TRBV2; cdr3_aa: CASSENRDVGELFF
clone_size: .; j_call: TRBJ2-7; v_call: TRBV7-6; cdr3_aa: CGPNSSKQSYEQYF
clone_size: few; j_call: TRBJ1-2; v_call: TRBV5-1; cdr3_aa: CASSQTGLGYTF
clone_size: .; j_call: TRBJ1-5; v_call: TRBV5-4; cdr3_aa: CASSLGGGRGNQPQHF
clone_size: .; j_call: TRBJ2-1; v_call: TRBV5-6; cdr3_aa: CASSAQLEGLLNEQFF
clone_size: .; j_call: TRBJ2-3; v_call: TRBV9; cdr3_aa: CASSHMTSGNTDTQYF
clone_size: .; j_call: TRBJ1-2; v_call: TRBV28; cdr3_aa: CASSSGVRSGGYTF
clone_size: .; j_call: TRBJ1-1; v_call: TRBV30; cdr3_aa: CAWSVRANTEAFF
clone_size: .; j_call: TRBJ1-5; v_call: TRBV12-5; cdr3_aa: CASGLQQGLQPQHF
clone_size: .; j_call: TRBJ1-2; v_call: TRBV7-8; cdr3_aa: CASSLDMGVGALANYGYTF
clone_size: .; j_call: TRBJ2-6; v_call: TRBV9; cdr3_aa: CASSVDYGTGANVLTF
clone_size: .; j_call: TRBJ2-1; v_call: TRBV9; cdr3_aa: CASSVGAGVGNEQFF
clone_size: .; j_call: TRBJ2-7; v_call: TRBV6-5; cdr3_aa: CASSRTGQSYEQYF
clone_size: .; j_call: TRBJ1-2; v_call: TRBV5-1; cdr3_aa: CASSCHRAPGEYGYTF
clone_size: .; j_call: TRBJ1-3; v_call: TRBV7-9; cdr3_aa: CASSGSGNTIYF
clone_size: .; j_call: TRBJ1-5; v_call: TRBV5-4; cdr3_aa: CASSTDGLNQPQHF
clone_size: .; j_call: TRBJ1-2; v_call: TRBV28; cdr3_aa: CASRDAVHYGYTF
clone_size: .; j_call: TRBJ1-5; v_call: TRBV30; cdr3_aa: CAWSNRGTSGWPQHF
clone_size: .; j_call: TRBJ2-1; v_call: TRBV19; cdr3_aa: CASRRSSYNEQFF
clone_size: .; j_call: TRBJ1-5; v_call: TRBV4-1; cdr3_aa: CASSQGGVPYSNQPQHF
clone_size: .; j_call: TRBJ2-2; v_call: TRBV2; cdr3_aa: CASSERGDSELFF
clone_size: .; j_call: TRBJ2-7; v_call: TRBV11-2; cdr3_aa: CASSASLFRRVGNEQYF
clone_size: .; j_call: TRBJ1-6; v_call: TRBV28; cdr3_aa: CASNGQGISPLHF
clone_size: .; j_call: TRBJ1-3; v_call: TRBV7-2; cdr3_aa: CASSTNSGNTIYF
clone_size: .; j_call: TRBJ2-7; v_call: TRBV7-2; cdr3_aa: CASSLSRGATYEQYF
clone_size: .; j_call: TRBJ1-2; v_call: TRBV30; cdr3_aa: CAWSGAPNYGYTF
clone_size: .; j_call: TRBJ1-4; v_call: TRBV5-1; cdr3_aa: CASSPATPFNEKLFF
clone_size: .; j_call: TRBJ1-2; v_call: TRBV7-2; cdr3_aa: CASSLGSGRGYTF
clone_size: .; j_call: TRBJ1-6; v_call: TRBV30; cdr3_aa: CAWSRGTGGSGNSPLHF
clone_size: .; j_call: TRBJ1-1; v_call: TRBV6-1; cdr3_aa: CASSLTRDKNTEAFF
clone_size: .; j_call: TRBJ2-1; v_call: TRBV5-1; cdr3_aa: CASSLRASGSTGDEQFF
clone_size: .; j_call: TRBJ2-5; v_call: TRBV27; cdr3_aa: CASRRTGFETQYF
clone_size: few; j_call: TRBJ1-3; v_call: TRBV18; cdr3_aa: CASSPQGRAGTGNTIYF
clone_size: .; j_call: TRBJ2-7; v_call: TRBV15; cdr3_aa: CATSRDGTGAYEQYF
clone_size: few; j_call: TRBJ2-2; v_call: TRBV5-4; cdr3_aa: CASSSGGADWNTGELFF
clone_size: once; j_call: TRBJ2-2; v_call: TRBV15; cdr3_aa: CVTSRGRTSGRTGELFF
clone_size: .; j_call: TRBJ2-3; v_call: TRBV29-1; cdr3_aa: CSVEDHWGTDTQYF
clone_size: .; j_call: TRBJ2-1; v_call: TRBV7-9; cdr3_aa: CASRNQRGVYNEQFF